This T cell receptor (beta chain) emerged from a study of Ad26.COV2.S vaccination and SARS-CoV-2 variants. Overall study context: Ad26.COV2.S, an intramuscular injection, was given once or twice 56 days apart. Study-level findings and limits: Comparable non-spike TCR breadth was observed in vaccine and placebo recipients.

As regards this clone: Its antigen is still unknown.

Treatment of the sample: some 20 received Ad26.COV2.S at low or high dose, single or two shots; about five received placebo; per-sample allocation not given. Specimen acquisition occurred on day 63 following the initial vaccine or placebo injection. The CDR3 spans 15 residues. V was shortened by 5 bases and J by 5 bases, with 19 bases between the two germline ends. Looked up from germline, CDR1 is SGHVS and CDR2 is FNYEAQ. Method: immunoSEQ multiplex PCR; TCRdb's copy keeps in-frame clones and lacks some. This sample has around 320,000 clones, with more than 75% found just once. The V and J genes are TRBV7-6 and TRBJ2-7; no definite D call. The TCR was taken from a person aged 18-60 years who received the Ad26.COV2.S COVID-19 vaccine or a placebo. The sample was peripheral blood, taken in a trial of Ad26.COV2.S vaccine versus placebo. CDR3 nucleotide sequence: TGTGCCAGCAGCCCCGGCCCCGACGGCTACAACGAGCAGTACTTC. This codes for CASSPGPDGYNEQYF. Drawing the rest from reference TRBV7-6 and TRBJ2-7, the complete variable domain is GAGVSQSPRYKVTKRGQDVALRCDPISGHVSLYWYRQALGQGPEFLTYFNYEAQQDKSGLPNDRFSAERPEGSISTLTIQRTEQRDSAMYRCASSPGPDGYNEQYFGPGTRLTVT.